This is a list of T cell receptor beta chains from one sample in a study of T cells in Graves' hyperthyroidism and ophthalmopathy. TCRdb fed the multiplex PCR reads into MiXCR, producing one record per CDR3 protein. In the table there are hundreds of thousands of distinct CDR3 sequences, more than 15% of which are singletons. Sequenced material: blood. The receptors derive from a young woman with Graves' hyperthyroidism. CDR3s include the opening cysteine and the closing phenylalanine or tryptophan.

J gene	V gene	CDR3 protein
TRBJ1-1	TRBV12-3/TRBV12-4	CASSFRGPFGGTEAFF
TRBJ2-3	TRBV6-1	CASSVDREDTQYF
TRBJ2-6	TRBV6-6	CASSYSSLGALTF
TRBJ2-7	TRBV27	CASSPVRQGFAYEQYF
TRBJ2-1	TRBV9	CASSVSYWGAGGTFGEQFF
TRBJ2-1	TRBV5-1	CASSLGAGENEQFF
TRBJ1-2	TRBV27	CASRPGQKTGYTF
TRBJ2-1	TRBV12-3/TRBV12-4	CASSFLGRNEQFF
TRBJ1-3	TRBV25-1	CASSELGNTIYF
TRBJ1-5	TRBV28	CASSFTGTGASHQPQHF
TRBJ2-2	TRBV5-1	CASSLAASGSNTGELFF
TRBJ2-2	TRBV7-3	CASSLRHTGELFF
TRBJ2-3	TRBV20-1	CSARPAGGPADTQYF
TRBJ2-1	TRBV27	CASSPLAGLENNEQFF
TRBJ2-2	TRBV4-1	CASSQALLGAWPGELFF
TRBJ2-3	TRBV3-1	CATRGLASTDTQYF
TRBJ1-2	TRBV12-5	CASGLWPGGGGRYGYTF
TRBJ2-3	TRBV5-6	CASSPGQGAKDTQYF
TRBJ2-3	TRBV7-8	CASSLGLAGGVGPDTQYF
TRBJ2-1	TRBV28	CASSLSGPSLTFEQFF
TRBJ1-1	TRBV6-2/TRBV6-3	CASSYSSGMTEAFF
TRBJ2-7	TRBV7-2	CASSLDSGRTYEQYF